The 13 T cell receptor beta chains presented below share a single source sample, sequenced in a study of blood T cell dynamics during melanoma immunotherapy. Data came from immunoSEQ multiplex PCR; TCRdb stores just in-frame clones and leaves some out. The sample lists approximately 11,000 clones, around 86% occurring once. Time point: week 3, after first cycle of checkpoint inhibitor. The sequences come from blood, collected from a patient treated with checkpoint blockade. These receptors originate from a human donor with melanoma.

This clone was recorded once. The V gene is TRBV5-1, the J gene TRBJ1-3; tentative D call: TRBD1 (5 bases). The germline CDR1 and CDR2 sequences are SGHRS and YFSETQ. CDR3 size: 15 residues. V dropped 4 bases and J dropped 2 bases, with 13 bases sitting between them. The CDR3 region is CASSPQAPPGNTIYF. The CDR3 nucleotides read TGCGCCAGCAGCCCACAGGCCCCCCCTGGAAACACCATATATTTT.

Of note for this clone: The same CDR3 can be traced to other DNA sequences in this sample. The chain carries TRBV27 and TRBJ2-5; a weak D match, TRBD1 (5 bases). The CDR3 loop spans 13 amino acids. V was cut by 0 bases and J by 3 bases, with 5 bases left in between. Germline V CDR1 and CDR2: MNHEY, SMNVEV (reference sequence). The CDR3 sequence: CASSLSGEETQYF. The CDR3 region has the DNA TGTGCCAGCAGTTTATCAGGGGAAGAGACCCAGTACTTC.

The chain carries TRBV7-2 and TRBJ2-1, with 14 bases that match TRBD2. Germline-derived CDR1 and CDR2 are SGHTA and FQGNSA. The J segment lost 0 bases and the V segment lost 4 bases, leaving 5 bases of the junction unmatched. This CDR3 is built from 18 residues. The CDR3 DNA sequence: TGTGCCAGCAGCTCTCGGACTAGCGGGGGGCGCTCCTACAATGAGCAGTTCTTC. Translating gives CASSSRTSGGRSYNEQFF.

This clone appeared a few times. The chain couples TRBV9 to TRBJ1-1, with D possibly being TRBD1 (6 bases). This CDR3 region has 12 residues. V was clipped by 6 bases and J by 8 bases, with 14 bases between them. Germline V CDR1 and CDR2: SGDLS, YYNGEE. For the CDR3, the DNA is TGTGCCAGCACCTCAAGGGGGGGGGAAGCTTTCTTT. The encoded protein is CASTSRGGEAFF.

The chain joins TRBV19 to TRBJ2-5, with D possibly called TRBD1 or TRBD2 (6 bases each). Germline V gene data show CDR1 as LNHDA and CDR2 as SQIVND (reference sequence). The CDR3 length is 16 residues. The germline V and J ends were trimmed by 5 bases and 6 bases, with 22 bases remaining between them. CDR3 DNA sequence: TGTGCCAGTAGTCGCAAGGAACTTACAGGGAGGAAGACCCAGTACTTC. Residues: CASSRKELTGRKTQYF.

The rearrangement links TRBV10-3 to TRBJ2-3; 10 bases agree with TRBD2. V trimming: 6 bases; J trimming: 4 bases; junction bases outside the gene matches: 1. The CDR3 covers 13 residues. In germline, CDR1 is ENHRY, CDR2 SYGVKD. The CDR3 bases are TGTGCCATCAGGAGCGGGGGGGCAGATACGCAGTATTTT. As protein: CAIRSGGADTQYF.

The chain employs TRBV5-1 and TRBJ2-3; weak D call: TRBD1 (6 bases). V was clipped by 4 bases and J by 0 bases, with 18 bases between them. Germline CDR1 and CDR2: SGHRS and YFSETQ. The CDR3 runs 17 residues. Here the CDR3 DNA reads TGCGCCAGCAGCAGCGAATCCACAGGGTACAGCACAGATACGCAGTATTTT. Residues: CASSSESTGYSTDTQYF.

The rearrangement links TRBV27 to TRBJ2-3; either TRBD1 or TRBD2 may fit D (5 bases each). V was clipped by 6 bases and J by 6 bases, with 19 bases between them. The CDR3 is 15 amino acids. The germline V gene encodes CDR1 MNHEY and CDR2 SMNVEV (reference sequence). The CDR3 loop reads CASRDGARTGDTQYF. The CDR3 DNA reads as TGTGCCAGCAGAGACGGGGCGCGGACGGGCGATACGCAGTATTTT.

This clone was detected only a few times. For the CDR3, the DNA is TGTGCCAGCAGCTCAGACAGGTTTTCACCCCTCCACTTT. Translating it yields CASSSDRFSPLHF. V and J are TRBV11-3 and TRBJ1-6; a weak D match, TRBD1 (6 bases). Germline V gene lookup returns CDR1 SGHNT and CDR2 YENEEA. This CDR3 region has 13 residues. The ends were cut back, 4 bases at V and 9 bases at J, with 10 bases in the middle.

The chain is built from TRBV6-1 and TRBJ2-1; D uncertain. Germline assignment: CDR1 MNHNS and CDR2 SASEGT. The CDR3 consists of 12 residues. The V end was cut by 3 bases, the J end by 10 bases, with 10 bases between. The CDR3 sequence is CASSDPLREQFF. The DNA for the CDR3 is TGTGCCAGCAGTGACCCCCTTAGGGAGCAGTTCTTC.

As DNA, the CDR3 is TGCAGCTCCGTCACGGTCATGAACACTGAAGCTTTCTTT. Encoded protein: CSSVTVMNTEAFF. The genes are TRBV29-1 and TRBJ1-1; D is unclear. The CDR3 is 13 residues long. V lost 8 bases to trimming and J lost 0 bases, with 13 bases between them. CDR1 is SQVTM and CDR2 is ANQGSEA in the germline V gene.

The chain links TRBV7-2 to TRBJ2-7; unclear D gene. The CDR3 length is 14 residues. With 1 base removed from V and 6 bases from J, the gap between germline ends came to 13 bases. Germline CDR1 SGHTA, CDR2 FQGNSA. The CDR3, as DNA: TGTGCCAGCAGCTTAGGGAACGCCCCCGGCGAGCAGTACTTC. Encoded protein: CASSLGNAPGEQYF.

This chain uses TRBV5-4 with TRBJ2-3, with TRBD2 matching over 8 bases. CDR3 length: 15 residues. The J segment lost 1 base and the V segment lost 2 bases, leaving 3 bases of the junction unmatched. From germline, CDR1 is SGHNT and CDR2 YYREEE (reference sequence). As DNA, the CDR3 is TGTGCCAGCAGCTTAAAGGGACTAGGCACAGATACGCAGTATTTT. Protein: CASSLKGLGTDTQYF. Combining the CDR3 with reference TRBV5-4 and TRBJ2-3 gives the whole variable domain ETGVTQSPTHLIKTRGQQVTLRCSSQSGHNTVSWYQQALGQGPQFIFQYYREEENGRGNFPPRFSGLQFPNYSSELNVNALELDDSALYLCASSLKGLGTDTQYFGPGTRLTVL.